Described below is a single TCR beta chain sequence and its context. Per the original methods: Using reference gene primer amplification, nucleated cell counts were estimated. Libraries were prepared by immunoSEQ multiplex PCR; TCRdb keeps only in-frame clonotypes and omits some of them. V, J and clone size derive from that table, while D and trimming were established from the DNA sequence. The sample lists roughly 28,000 clones; about 85% were seen once. This sample stems from a study of blood T cell repertoires in COVID-19. Study-level background: Sites across the United States, Italy and Spain contributed samples from acute and convalescent COVID-19. PBMCs, B-cell-depleted T cells, or T cells were the source of the cDNA or gDNA that made up the material.

Germline V CDR1 and CDR2: KGHSH, LQKENI. V shed 2 bases and J shed 6 bases, with 8 bases lying between them. The CDR3 has 14 amino acids. The sequence came from a human donor in a cohort sampled during active COVID-19. The specimen sequenced was peripheral blood. V is TRBV18 and J is TRBJ1-6; D gene unclear. CDR3 nucleotide sequence: TGTGCCAGCTCACCAGCGGGGTCTAATTCACCCCTCCACTTT. Amino acid sequence: CASSPAGSNSPLHF.